This record covers a single T cell receptor (beta chain). This sample was included in a study of blood T cell repertoires in COVID-19. Per the authors' pipeline: Estimates of nucleated cell counts were drawn from the amplification of reference gene primers. Profiling relied on immunoSEQ multiplex PCR, and the TCRdb table lists in-frame clones only, not all of them. Clone size and the V and J calls come from that table; the DNA yielded D and trimming. The sample shows about 91,000 clones, around four fifths of them seen only once. V was clipped by 4 bases and J by 0 bases; unmatched bases: 12. In germline, CDR1 is LGHNA, CDR2 YNFKEQ. The CDR3 is made up of 17 amino acids.

Sequencing was performed on peripheral blood. This TCR was sampled from a woman aged 80 or over with acute or convalescent COVID-19. The chain is built from TRBV4-2 and TRBJ2-7, with 7 bases fitting TRBD1. This CDR3 reads CASSPSNRGPLSYEQYF. The CDR3 coding sequence is TGTGCCAGCAGCCCCTCCAACAGGGGCCCCCTCTCCTACGAGCAGTACTTC.